A selection of T cell receptor beta chains follows, all from one sample in a study of T cell repertoires in cytomegalovirus infection. TCRdb redid the calling of the reads with MiXCR, one entry per CDR3 protein. The table includes about 310,000 distinct CDR3 sequences, 25% detected once. Antigens for these TCRs are unknown. The sample was cultured PBMCs, taken from culture after CMV antigen stimulation. Source of these receptors: a human donor in good health (CMV status not recorded). Some clones in this sample may be carry-over from other donors' samples. Each CDR3 is given without its conserved first and last residue. The D gene is left open where the match is weak.

v_gene	d_gene	j_gene	CDR3aa
TRBV25-1	TRBD1	TRBJ1-2	ASRGTGHYGYT
TRBV7-2	.	TRBJ2-7	ASSFRMSAYEQY
TRBV25-1	TRBD1	TRBJ1-3	ASSENPGQGWNTIY
TRBV11-2	.	TRBJ2-5	ASSSRLTWAQY
TRBV7-6	.	TRBJ1-1	ASSPRGGETEAF
TRBV7-2	.	TRBJ2-7	ASSLRFRGLAYSYEQY
TRBV12-3/TRBV12-4	.	TRBJ2-1	ASSISDYNEQF
TRBV4-3	TRBD2	TRBJ2-1	ASSQAGLAGVMNEQF
TRBV20-1	TRBD1	TRBJ1-5	SASFAGGRNQPQH
TRBV5-6	.	TRBJ2-1	ASSSIGVEQF
TRBV20-1	TRBD1	TRBJ2-5	SARGDRRTGGETQY
TRBV6-2/TRBV6-3	TRBD2	TRBJ2-1	ASSSLGTRAYNEQF
TRBV3-1	.	TRBJ1-1	ASSHGGTAEAF
TRBV9	.	TRBJ1-2	ASSVFDRTGPYGYT
TRBV20-1	.	TRBJ2-2	SARSTSYSGELF
TRBV19	.	TRBJ1-2	ASSIGTGNYGYT
TRBV6-2/TRBV6-3	.	TRBJ1-5	ASSYGRVLGQPQH
TRBV6-1	TRBD1	TRBJ2-7	ASSRGTGGYEQY
TRBV19	.	TRBJ1-4	ASSRTDGNEKLF
TRBV7-2	TRBD2	TRBJ2-1	ASSLFPSGRNNEQF
TRBV12-3/TRBV12-4	.	TRBJ1-5	ASSFSPNQPQH
TRBV6-2/TRBV6-3	.	TRBJ1-6	ASSEDTKINSPLH
TRBV7-6	.	TRBJ2-7	ASSSGTYAGEQY
TRBV7-8	.	TRBJ1-2	ASSPRQLYGYT
TRBV14	TRBD2	TRBJ2-3	ASSQDWGLANTDTQY
TRBV11-3	TRBD1	TRBJ2-5	ASSLEARGSETQY
TRBV12-3/TRBV12-4	.	TRBJ1-1	ASTLGTTMNTEAF
TRBV7-8	.	TRBJ2-4	ASSLIGAKNIQY
TRBV28	TRBD1	TRBJ1-5	ASSPGTVSNQPQH
TRBV6-6	TRBD1	TRBJ1-2	ASSDAAGGIYGYT
TRBV6-2/TRBV6-3	.	TRBJ1-1	ASSLRQTEAF
TRBV7-8	TRBD1	TRBJ2-4	ASSTNRGPSDIQY
TRBV7-2	.	TRBJ2-7	ASSWPGRGVYEQY
TRBV7-2	TRBD1	TRBJ1-2	ASSPALTGFT
TRBV5-1	.	TRBJ1-2	ASSPIQTNYGYT
TRBV20-1	TRBD1	TRBJ1-2	SASSRQGRFYGYT
TRBV2	TRBD2	TRBJ2-1	ASSVRGLAVNNEQF
TRBV7-6	.	TRBJ2-1	ASSRGFPGINNEQF
TRBV4-3	TRBD2	TRBJ2-1	ASSQNTSVGDYNEQF
TRBV19	.	TRBJ2-7	ASRYHEQY
TRBV6-2/TRBV6-3	.	TRBJ2-2	ASSYFESGALTGELF
TRBV7-9	.	TRBJ2-7	ASSLAEGANDEQY
TRBV7-2	.	TRBJ2-1	ASSARQARPNEQF
TRBV6-2/TRBV6-3	TRBD2	TRBJ2-1	ASIATSGSSDEQF
TRBV6-6	.	TRBJ2-1	ASSLARAYNEQF
TRBV3-1	.	TRBJ2-5	ASSQDWGEETQY
TRBV30	TRBD1	TRBJ2-1	AWSAGQAGHDEQF
TRBV27	.	TRBJ2-1	ASSLYIRSSYNEQF
TRBV7-2	.	TRBJ2-5	ASSLYQETQY
TRBV12-3/TRBV12-4	.	TRBJ1-1	ASIRRGEAF
TRBV27	.	TRBJ1-4	ASSPSEFNEKLF
TRBV7-2	.	TRBJ2-7	ASSSKQGPYEQY
TRBV28	.	TRBJ2-6	ASRGGGSGANVLT
TRBV5-5	TRBD2	TRBJ2-1	ASREPGTSGRAHNEQF
TRBV12-3/TRBV12-4	.	TRBJ2-3	ASTLGVVEGTDTQY